This is a list of T cell receptor beta chains from one sample in a study of identical twins. One entry per CDR3 protein results from TCRdb running MiXCR on the 5' RACE reads. Altogether 450,000 or so distinct CDR3 sequences are present, about 14% being singletons, with the ten largest covering about 0.53%. The same sample was also used in a study of yellow fever vaccine responses in identical twins.

Sequencing was performed on CD4+ T cells sorted from blood. Receptors originate from a woman aged 18-29 years in good health. The CDR3 runs from the conserved cysteine through the conserved F or W. D genes are given only for firm matches. For some rows the clone size is stated as once, few or many, or as a class when expanded; others skip it.

d_call	v_call	clone_size	j_call	cdr3_nt	cdr3_aa
TRBD2	TRBV27	.	TRBJ2-3	TGTGCCAGCAGTCCCCGTGTTACAGTAGCGGGAGTGACGCAGTATTTT	CASSPRVTVAGVTQYF
.	TRBV5-1	.	TRBJ2-5	TGCGCCAGCAGTTTAGTGGGGGTCCTCCAAGAGACCCAGTACTTC	CASSLVGVLQETQYF
.	TRBV4-2	.	TRBJ2-3	TGTGCCAGCAGCCAAGACTACATGGATACGCAGTATTTT	CASSQDYMDTQYF
.	TRBV2	.	TRBJ2-3	TGTGCCAGCAGTGAAGCGCAGCGTGAGCAGTATTTT	CASSEAQREQYF
.	TRBV21-1	.	TRBJ2-5	TGTGCCAGCAGGATTATTTTAGCGGGAGCGCCAACGGCCCAGTACTTC	CASRIILAGAPTAQYF
.	TRBV12-3/TRBV12-4	.	TRBJ2-2	TGTGCCAGCACCGGACAGTTAACCGGGGAGCTGTTTTTT	CASTGQLTGELFF
.	TRBV30	few	TRBJ1-1	TGTGCCTGGAGTAGACAGTCGAACACTGAAGCTTTCTTT	CAWSRQSNTEAFF
TRBD2	TRBV12-3/TRBV12-4	.	TRBJ2-1	TGTGCCAGCAGTTTTGGCGGGGGGGCCTCTAATGAGCAGTTCTTC	CASSFGGGASNEQFF
.	TRBV18	.	TRBJ1-2	TGTGCCAGCTCATCCTCTGCTGGCTACACCTTC	CASSSSAGYTF
.	TRBV10-3	.	TRBJ2-1	TGTGCCATCAGTGAGTCTGGATATCAGCAGTTCTTC	CAISESGYQQFF
TRBD1	TRBV29-1	.	TRBJ2-1	TGCAGCGTTTTTATTAGGGACAGGGGAGATGAGCAGTTCTTC	CSVFIRDRGDEQFF
.	TRBV5-4	.	TRBJ2-1	TGTGCCAGCAGCACTCAGATAACAGGGGGCACGAGCGGGAGGGGGAATGAGCAGTTCTTC	CASSTQITGGTSGRGNEQFF
.	TRBV6-2/TRBV6-3	.	TRBJ1-1	TGTGCCAGCAGGGGGGTACCGGGACAGAACACTGAAGCTTTCTTT	CASRGVPGQNTEAFF
TRBD1	TRBV24-1	.	TRBJ2-2	TGTGCCACCAGTGATGCGGGACAGGCTGGCGGGGAGCTGTTTTTT	CATSDAGQAGGELFF
.	TRBV7-9	.	TRBJ2-7	TGTGCCACCGGTGCCAGCGAGCAGTACTTC	CATGASEQYF
.	TRBV3-1	many	TRBJ1-1	TGTGCCAGCAGCCAAGTTATGAACACTGAAGCTTTCTTT	CASSQVMNTEAFF
.	TRBV18	.	TRBJ2-5	TGTGCCAGCTCAGAGAGATGGGAGACCCAGTACTTC	CASSERWETQYF
.	TRBV9	.	TRBJ2-2	TGTGCCAGCAGCGTAAGTTGGAACACCGGGGAGCTGTTTTTT	CASSVSWNTGELFF
TRBD2	TRBV4-1	few	TRBJ2-2	TGCGCCAGCAGCCCAGGACTAGCGGTGAACACCGGGGAGCTGTTTTTT	CASSPGLAVNTGELFF
TRBD2	TRBV15	.	TRBJ2-3	TGTGCCACCAGCAGAGCAACGGGACTCATCTTGAGCGGGACCGTCTCAGATACGCAGTATTTT	CATSRATGLILSGTVSDTQYF
.	TRBV20-1	few	TRBJ2-7	TGCAGTGCTAGAGATGTCGGGCAAGCGGCCGCCTACGAGCAGTACTTC	CSARDVGQAAAYEQYF
.	TRBV18	.	TRBJ1-6	TGTGCCAGCTCACCAGACACCCGAACCAATTCACCCCTCCACTTT	CASSPDTRTNSPLHF
.	TRBV12-3/TRBV12-4	many	TRBJ2-7	TGTGCCAGCAGTTTAGCGCCGCAGGGTCCGTACGTCGAGCAGTACTTC	CASSLAPQGPYVEQYF
.	TRBV27	.	TRBJ2-2	TGTGCCAGCAGTTTATTCGTTTCCGGGGAGCTGTTTTTT	CASSLFVSGELFF
TRBD2	TRBV6-1	.	TRBJ2-3	TGTGCCAGCAGTCGGACTAGCGGGAGCTTCGGCACAGATACGCAGTATTTT	CASSRTSGSFGTDTQYF
.	TRBV19	.	TRBJ2-5	TGTGCCAGTAGTATAGCGACGTCCGGGGCCAAGACCCAGTACTTC	CASSIATSGAKTQYF
.	TRBV2	.	TRBJ2-1	TGTGCCAGCAGTTTAATGACAGAACACTTC	CASSLMTEHF
.	TRBV27	.	TRBJ1-2	TGTGCCAGCAGGACAGGTTCTGCCTATGGCTACACCTTC	CASRTGSAYGYTF
TRBD1	TRBV10-3	few	TRBJ1-3	TGTGCCATCAGCGGGACAGGAACAACGGGAAACACCATATATTTT	CAISGTGTTGNTIYF
TRBD1	TRBV2	few	TRBJ2-5	TGTGCCAGTTACCGGGACAGGGGTACAGGGGGGGAGACCCAGTACTTC	CASYRDRGTGGETQYF
.	TRBV7-6	few	TRBJ2-5	TGTGCCAGCAGCGCTAACACCCGACAAGAGACCCAGTACTTC	CASSANTRQETQYF
TRBD1	TRBV20-1	.	TRBJ1-5	TGCAGTGCTCGCCGGGACAGCAAACAGCCCCAGCATTTT	CSARRDSKQPQHF
.	TRBV12-3/TRBV12-4	.	TRBJ1-5	TGTGCCAGCAGTGTGGATTTGGTACGGCCCCAGCATTTT	CASSVDLVRPQHF
TRBD1	TRBV18	few	TRBJ2-7	TGTGCCAGCTCACCACTAGGGACAGGGGGCCGGGAGCAGTACTTC	CASSPLGTGGREQYF
.	TRBV18	.	TRBJ2-7	TGTGCCAGCTCACCCTTCACGGGGCCTTACGAGCAGTACTTC	CASSPFTGPYEQYF
.	TRBV10-3	many	TRBJ2-3	TGTGCCATCAGTGTGCGGGGGCCGGGAGATACGCAGTATTTT	CAISVRGPGDTQYF
TRBD2	TRBV7-2	few	TRBJ2-7	TGTGCCAGCAGCCCCAGACTAGCGGGGGGGCGGTCTTCCGAGCAGTACTTC	CASSPRLAGGRSSEQYF
.	TRBV11-2	few	TRBJ2-5	TGTGCCAGCAGCTTAGATCCCGCAGGGAGAACCCAGTACTTC	CASSLDPAGRTQYF
.	TRBV6-9	few	TRBJ2-1	TGTGCCAGCAGTTATCCCCCTCGGAGGGTCTCCTACAATGAGCAGTTCTTC	CASSYPPRRVSYNEQFF
TRBD2	TRBV10-2	few	TRBJ2-4	TGCGCCATTTTCCCCCCCCGGGGACTAGCGGGAGAGTGGCAAGCCAAAAACATTCAGTACTTC	CAIFPPRGLAGEWQAKNIQYF
TRBD2	TRBV27	few	TRBJ2-1	TGTGCCAGCAGACAACTTGGACTAGCGGGAGGGAAGCAGTTCTTC	CASRQLGLAGGKQFF
TRBD2	TRBV6-1	.	TRBJ2-2	TGTGCCAGCAGTGAAACGGGACTAGCAGCGAACACCGGGGAGCTGTTTTTT	CASSETGLAANTGELFF
.	TRBV7-8	.	TRBJ2-7	TGTGCCAGCCGCCGCCAGGGTTCCCCCTACGAGCAGTACTTC	CASRRQGSPYEQYF